Sequencing of this T cell receptor (beta chain) was carried out in a study of T-cell memory formation after mild COVID-19. Overall study results and limits: Pre-infection memory carried some responding clones, suggesting that cross-reactive memory joined. CD4+ contracting clones lay mainly in CM and EM, CD8+ ones in EMRA. Second-wave clones that peaked on day 37 lacked confirmed SARS-CoV-2 specificity.

The CDR3 spans 17 residues. Germline CDR1 reads SGHRS; CDR2 reads YFSETQ. Losses at the gene ends were 0 bases for V and 7 bases for J; bases not matched to a gene: 12. Remarks on this clonotype: The antigen remains undetermined.

A 5'RACE reaction primed in the constant segment made cDNA libraries of TCR alpha and TCR beta, and these carried sample barcodes and UMIs. Using its own MiXCR run on the 5' RACE reads, TCRdb lists one record per CDR3 protein. The sample has roughly 410,000 distinct CDR3 sequences; approximately 24% are singletons. Sequenced material: PBMCs or a T cell subset sorted from them (not recorded which). The TCR comes from an adult woman who had mild COVID-19 (a few samples of this study predate the infection). Cell type and time point are not known. The rearrangement links TRBV5-1 to TRBJ2-7; 11 bases match TRBD2. The CDR3 spells CASSLASIAGGPEEQYF. CDR3 bases: TGCGCCAGCAGCTTGGCGTCCATAGCGGGAGGGCCGGAAGAGCAGTACTTC.